A single sample gave rise to the 28 T cell receptor beta chains below, sequenced in a study of molecular identifiers for immune sequencing clone quantification. TCRdb reprocessed the PCR reads with MiXCR, giving one entry per CDR3 protein. This sample has about half a million distinct CDR3 sequences, with around 21% found just once. The sequencing sample was made of naive CD8+ T cells from blood, with Jurkat cell RNA spiked in. Subset: FACS-sorted CD8+CD4-CCR7+CD45RA+ naive T cells. These TCRs come from a human donor in good health. Some libraries in this study had Jurkat cell RNA spiked in.

The table lists this clonotype with many counts. The chain couples TRBV7-6 to TRBJ1-1, with TRBD1 matching over 7 bases. V dropped 2 bases and J dropped 7; count of bases not matched to a gene: 13. In germline, CDR1 is SGHVS, CDR2 FNYEAQ. This CDR3 is built from 16 residues. CDR3 sequence (DNA): TGTGCCAGCAGCTTAAGGGGAGGGGGCGGGGAAGTTGAAGCTTTCTTT. This gives the protein CASSLRGGGGEVEAFF. The variable domain in full, with the rest retrieved from reference TRBV7-6 and TRBJ1-1, is GAGVSQSPRYKVTKRGQDVALRCDPISGHVSLYWYRQALGQGPEFLTYFNYEAQQDKSGLPNDRFSAERPEGSISTLTIQRTEQRDSAMYRCASSLRGGGGEVEAFFGQGTRLTVV.

Comment on this clonotype: This may come from a read error, since a much larger clone is one base off. This chain links TRBV25-1 with TRBJ1-1; tentatively, D is TRBD1 (5 bases). Looked up from germline, CDR1 is MGHDK and CDR2 is SYGVNS. V lost 3 bases to trimming and J lost 7 bases, with 18 bases between them. CDR3 length equals 15 residues. CDR3 sequence reads: CASSDRDGNLGEAFF. As DNA, the CDR3 is TGTGCCAGCAGTGATAGGGACGGGAATTTAGGTGAAGCTTTCTTT.

This clonotype was picked up many times. The chain employs TRBV7-9 and TRBJ1-2; D remains ambiguous. Trimming shortened V by 1 base and J by 2 bases, and 8 bases separated the two germline ends. The CDR3 loop spans 14 amino acids. Germline V gene lookup returns CDR1 SEHNR and CDR2 FQNEAQ (reference sequence). In DNA form, the CDR3 reads TGTGCCAGCAGCTTAGAGGAGGTCAACTATGGCTACACCTTC. Translated, it gives CASSLEEVNYGYTF.

About this clonotype itself: A much larger clone differs from this one at a single base, so this may be a read error. The J gene is TRBJ2-7, the V gene TRBV20-1; D might be TRBD1 (5 bases). The CDR3 is made up of 15 amino acids. Germline CDR1 is DFQATT and CDR2 is SNEGSKA (reference sequence). Trimming shortened V by 0 bases and J by 0 bases, and 12 bases separated the two germline ends. CDR3 bases: TGCAGTGCTAGAGAGTGGGGCAGGAGCTCCTACGAGCAGTACTTC. This encodes CSAREWGRSSYEQYF.

The chain carries TRBV6-2 or TRBV6-3 and TRBJ2-7, with 9 bases that match TRBD2. CDR1 and CDR2 (germline): MNHEY, SVGEGT. Trimming took 6 bases from V and 4 from J; bases not matched to a gene: 10. The CDR3 runs 15 residues. In nucleotides, the CDR3 is TGTGCCAGCAGCCCCCAAGCGGGGGGATTTTACGAGCAGTACTTC. It is translated as CASSPQAGGFYEQYF.

On this clonotype: A clone one base away is much larger, so this may be a read error. J is TRBJ2-3 and V is TRBV7-6; 10 bases fit TRBD2. Per germline, CDR1 SGHVS and CDR2 FNYEAQ. The CDR3 loop spans 16 amino acids. After removal of 5 bases from V and 7 bases from J, the junction contained 12 bases not matched to a gene. CDR3 DNA sequence: TGTGCCAGCAGCGGACGAGCGGGGGGGCAACGAAATACGCAGTATTTT. Translating gives CASSGRAGGQRNTQYF.

This clonotype was found a few times. A much larger clone is a single base away; this may be a read error. The chain uses TRBV4-3 and TRBJ1-1, with D tentatively TRBD1 (5 bases). CDR1 is LGHNA and CDR2 is YSLEER in the germline V gene. The length of the CDR3 is 15 residues. DNA of the CDR3: TGCGCCGGCAGCCAAGATAAACCAGGGCTCTGGGAAGCTTTCTTT. Protein: CAGSQDKPGLWEAFF.

This clonotype turned up a few times. The chain carries TRBV12-3 or TRBV12-4 and TRBJ2-3; no definite D call. The CDR3 loop spans 14 amino acids. V dropped 2 bases and J dropped 2 bases, with 8 bases sitting between them. CDR3 in amino acids: CASSLYSYTDTQYF. In DNA, the CDR3 is TGTGCCAGCAGTTTATACAGTTACACAGATACGCAGTATTTT.

The chain is built from TRBV19 and TRBJ2-3; D is uncertain. Germline CDR1 and CDR2: LNHDA and SQIVND (reference sequence). This CDR3 has 17 amino acids. V shed 0 bases and J shed 1 base, with 14 bases lying between them. The CDR3 sequence: CASSIEWLMQGTDTQYF. In nucleotides, the CDR3 is TGTGCCAGTAGTATAGAGTGGCTAATGCAGGGCACAGATACGCAGTATTTT.

This clonotype was detected a few times. In DNA form, the CDR3 reads TGTGCCAGCAGTCACACCGGGACTAGCGACAATGAGCAGTTCTTC. Its translation: CASSHTGTSDNEQFF. The V call is TRBV6-5, the J call TRBJ2-1; TRBD2 matches at 10 bases. This CDR3 is 15 amino acids long. J was trimmed by 5 bases and V by 5 bases; bases with no gene match: 6. Germline-derived CDR1 and CDR2 are MNHEY and SVGAGI.

This clonotype has more than one count but fewer than ten. J is TRBJ2-1 and V is TRBV7-3; D may be TRBD1 (6 bases). V shed 4 bases and J shed 4 bases, with 14 bases lying between them. The CDR3 contains 15 residues. CDR1 is SGHTA and CDR2 is FQGTGA in the germline V gene. This CDR3 is CASSSDITGYNEQFF. The CDR3 region has the DNA TGTGCCAGCAGCTCAGACATTACAGGGTACAATGAGCAGTTCTTC.

The V call is TRBV15, the J call TRBJ1-1; TRBD1 might be the D (5 bases). Per germline, CDR1 LNHNV and CDR2 YYDKDF (reference sequence). CDR3 length equals 15 residues. V lost 0 bases to trimming and J lost 4 bases, with 12 bases between them. The CDR3 is CATSREARGSTEAFF. For the CDR3, the DNA is TGTGCCACCAGCAGAGAGGCAAGGGGCTCCACTGAAGCTTTCTTT.

The chain's CDR3 is CASSQGLGSPLHF. The CDR3 bases are TGTGCCAGCAGCCAGGGTTTAGGTTCACCCCTCCACTTT. The V and J genes are TRBV4-2 and TRBJ1-6; D gene ambiguous. In germline, CDR1 is LGHNA, CDR2 YNFKEQ. V dropped 3 bases and J dropped 9 bases, with 9 bases sitting between them. This CDR3 is built from 13 residues.

This clonotype was seen at least ten times. V and J are TRBV25-1 and TRBJ2-1; D is undetermined. This CDR3 comprises 13 residues. Germline loops: CDR1 MGHDK, CDR2 SYGVNS. Trimming took off 2 bases at V and 3 bases at J, with 5 bases between the two ends. The CDR3 region is CASSEVIYNEQFF. The CDR3 DNA follows: TGTGCCAGCAGTGAAGTAATCTACAATGAGCAGTTCTTC.

This clonotype turned up a few times. The V and J genes are TRBV2 and TRBJ2-2; D gene unclear. CDR3 length equals 15 residues. CDR1 SNHLY and CDR2 FYNNEI come from the germline V gene. Trimming left V 11 bases short and J 0 bases short, with 16 bases between. The CDR3 is CAAEAPRPNTGELFF. CDR3 sequence (DNA): TGTGCCGCTGAAGCGCCAAGGCCGAACACCGGGGAGCTGTTTTTT.

Remarks on this clonotype: A read error may be the cause here, since a much bigger clone is one base away. CDR3 DNA: TGTGCCAGCAGTGAGTCAGCCGTGAACACTGAAGCTCTCTTT. Protein sequence: CASSESAVNTEALF. The genes are TRBV2 and TRBJ1-1, with D unclear. Per germline, CDR1 SNHLY and CDR2 FYNNEI. The CDR3 covers 14 residues.

This clonotype was found a few times. The J gene is TRBJ2-7, the V gene TRBV19, with a weak D call TRBD1 (5 bases). Germline loops: CDR1 LNHDA, CDR2 SQIVND (reference sequence). This CDR3 spans 14 amino acids. V lost 1 base, J lost 3 bases, and 10 bases lay in between. CDR3 coding DNA: TGTGCCAGTAGTATAGCTGAGCAGGGCTACGAGCAGTACTTC. As protein: CASSIAEQGYEQYF.

This clonotype has ten or more counts. The rearrangement links TRBV4-1 to TRBJ2-3, with 12 bases fitting TRBD2. The CDR3 covers 18 residues. Germline V gives CDR1 MGHRA, CDR2 YSYEKL. V shed 2 bases and J 0 bases; nucleotides not matched to a gene: 6. The CDR3, as DNA: TGCGCCAGCAGCCAAACTAGCGGGGGGACCACTAGCACAGATACGCAGTATTTT. It codes for CASSQTSGGTTSTDTQYF.

For this clonotype: Mismatch with germline at one junction end may stem from a read error. The genes are TRBV20-1 and TRBJ2-3; 9 nucleotides align to TRBD2. Per germline, CDR1 DFQATT and CDR2 SNEGSKA (reference sequence). The CDR3 is made up of 15 amino acids. The CDR3 DNA reads TGCAGTGCTAGTGATCTAGCGGGAAGCACAGATACGCGGTATTTT. Protein sequence: CSASDLAGSTDTRYF.

This clonotype was recorded many times. The V call is TRBV6-2 or TRBV6-3, the J call TRBJ2-3; 12 positions agree with TRBD2. CDR3 length equals 16 residues. CDR1 is MNHEY and CDR2 is SVGEGT in the germline V gene. J lost 4 bases, V lost 7 bases, and 9 bases had no gene match. CDR3 DNA sequence: TGTGCCAGCAACAAGGGACTAGCGGGCGGCCCAGATACGCAGTATTTT. It encodes CASNKGLAGGPDTQYF.

This clonotype was seen only a few times. This chain joins TRBV7-2 and TRBJ2-1; the D gene could be TRBD1 or TRBD2 (5 bases each). CDR3 length: 13 residues. The germline gives CDR1 SGHTA, CDR2 FQGNSA. V was cut by 7 bases and J by 9 bases, with 16 bases left in between. CDR3 protein: CASTRGSRGEQFF. DNA for the CDR3: TGTGCCAGCACCCGAGGGTCGAGGGGTGAGCAGTTCTTC.

In regard to this clonotype: A much larger clone is a single base away; this may be a read error. The J gene is TRBJ2-7, the V gene TRBV13; D is undetermined. The CDR3 extends over 13 amino acids. Germline V gene lookup returns CDR1 PRHDT and CDR2 FYEKMQ (reference sequence). V lost 0 bases and J lost 4, with 7 bases in between. The CDR3 region is CASSLGPRYEQYF. CDR3 DNA sequence: TGTGCCAGCAGCTTAGGACCGAGATACGAGCAGTACTTC.

This clonotype has a count of ten or more. The chain has TRBV14 and TRBJ2-7, with TRBD1 as a possible D gene (5 bases). V dropped 4 bases and J dropped 0 bases, with 13 bases sitting between them. The germline V gene encodes CDR1 SGHDN and CDR2 FVKESK. The CDR3 has 15 amino acids. Here the CDR3 reads CASSPSTESSYEQYF. Written as DNA, the CDR3 is TGTGCCAGCAGCCCCTCGACAGAGAGCTCCTACGAGCAGTACTTC.

The chain has TRBV20-1 and TRBJ2-1; D tentatively fits TRBD1 or TRBD2 (5 bases each). Trimming shortened V by 0 bases and J by 0 bases, and 12 bases separated the two germline ends. The V gene's germline CDR1 is DFQATT and CDR2 SNEGSKA (reference sequence). The CDR3 is 16 residues long. CDR3: CSARDRDHSSYNEQFF. DNA for the CDR3: TGCAGTGCTAGAGATCGGGACCATAGCTCCTACAATGAGCAGTTCTTC.

The sample holds many counts of this clonotype. The chain carries TRBV20-1 and TRBJ2-7, with 7 bases aligning to TRBD2. There are 16 residues in the CDR3. From germline, CDR1 is DFQATT and CDR2 SNEGSKA (reference sequence). Trimming took 3 bases from V and 4 from J; bases not matched to a gene: 15. The chain's CDR3 is CSASHPLAGVGYEQYF. The CDR3 region has the DNA TGCAGTGCTAGCCATCCGCTCGCGGGAGTAGGATACGAGCAGTACTTC.

This chain uses TRBV11-2 with TRBJ1-6; tentative D call: TRBD1 (5 bases). The germline V gene has CDR1 SGHAT and CDR2 FQNNGV. The germline V and J ends were trimmed by 0 bases and 1 base, with 7 bases remaining between them. This CDR3 region has 16 residues. The CDR3 DNA sequence: TGTGCCAGCAGCTTAGATGACAGATCCTATAATTCACCCCTCCACTTT. It yields the protein CASSLDDRSYNSPLHF.

This clonotype was seen more than once but under ten times. This rearrangement joins TRBV3-1 to TRBJ2-3, with TRBD2 identical over 13 bases. The V gene end was trimmed by 4 bases and the J gene end by 4 bases; junction bases not matched to a gene: 8. The CDR3 sequence is 17 residues long. Per germline, CDR1 LGHDT and CDR2 YNNKEL (reference sequence). This CDR3 reads CASSPGWTSGGADTQYF. CDR3 in DNA: TGTGCCAGCAGCCCCGGTTGGACTAGCGGGGGTGCAGATACGCAGTATTTT.

Here the CDR3 DNA reads TGTGCCAGCAGGGAAGGGAACTCCTACGAGCAGTACTTC. Translating gives CASREGNSYEQYF. V gene TRBV6-2 or TRBV6-3 combines with J gene TRBJ2-7; D call uncertain. Trimming pared 6 bases from V and 0 bases from J, leaving 9 bases between. Germline loops: CDR1 MNHEY, CDR2 SVGEGT. This CDR3 is built from 13 residues.